The T cell receptor (beta chain) under discussion was sequenced for a study of cytomegalovirus exposure and HLA in healthy donors. Study-wide context: The 666 first-cohort repertoires shared a platform with the 130 or so validation repertoires, as reported in a later analysis.

Broader study findings: Some public TCRs appeared in many individuals, while most sequences were rare. Cytomegalovirus-associated status was assigned to 150 or so TCR beta chains.

The donors were members of the validation cohort comprising about 120 subjects, separate from the approximately 700-subject first cohort. The table came from immunoSEQ multiplex PCR; TCRdb's copy has only in-frame clones and leaves some out. The sample gives 100,000 to 130,000 clones, approximately 85% of which show up once; over 2.5% is in the top ten. Comment on this clone: Its antigen is unidentified.

V lost 3 bases and J lost 7; bases outside the gene matches: 5. Germline V gives CDR1 KGHSH, CDR2 LQKENI. The CDR3 runs to 15 residues. The sequenced sample consisted of PBMCs. This receptor was identified in a woman under 30 in good health and CMV-seronegative. This chain links TRBV18 with TRBJ2-1, with TRBD2 matching 11 bases. The DNA of the CDR3 is TGTGCCAGCTCACCGGTACTAGCGGGGGCTAATGAGCAGTTCTTC. As protein: CASSPVLAGANEQFF. Together with reference TRBV18 and TRBJ2-1, the CDR3 gives the full variable domain: NAGVMQNPRHLVRRRGQEARLRCSPMKGHSHVYWYRQLPEEGLKFMVYLQKENIIDESGMPKERFSAEFPKEGPSILRIQQVVRGDSAAYFCASSPVLAGANEQFFGPGTRLTVL.